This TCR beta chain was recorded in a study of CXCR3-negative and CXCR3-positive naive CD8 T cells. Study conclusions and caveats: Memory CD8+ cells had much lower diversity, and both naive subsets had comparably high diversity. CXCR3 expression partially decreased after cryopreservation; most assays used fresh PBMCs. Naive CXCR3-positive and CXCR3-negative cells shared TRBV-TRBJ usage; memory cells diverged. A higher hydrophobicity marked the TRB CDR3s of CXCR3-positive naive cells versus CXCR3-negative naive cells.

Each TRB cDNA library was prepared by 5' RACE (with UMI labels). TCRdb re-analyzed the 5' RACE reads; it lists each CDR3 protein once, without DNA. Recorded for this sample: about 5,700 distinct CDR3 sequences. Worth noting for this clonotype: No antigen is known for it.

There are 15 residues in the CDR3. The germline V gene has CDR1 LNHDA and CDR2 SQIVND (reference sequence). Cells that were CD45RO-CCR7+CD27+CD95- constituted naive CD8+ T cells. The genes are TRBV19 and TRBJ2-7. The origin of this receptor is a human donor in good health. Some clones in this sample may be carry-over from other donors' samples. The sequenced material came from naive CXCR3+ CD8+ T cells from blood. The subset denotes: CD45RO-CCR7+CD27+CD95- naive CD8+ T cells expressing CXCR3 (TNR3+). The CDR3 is CASSITLHSAYEQYF.